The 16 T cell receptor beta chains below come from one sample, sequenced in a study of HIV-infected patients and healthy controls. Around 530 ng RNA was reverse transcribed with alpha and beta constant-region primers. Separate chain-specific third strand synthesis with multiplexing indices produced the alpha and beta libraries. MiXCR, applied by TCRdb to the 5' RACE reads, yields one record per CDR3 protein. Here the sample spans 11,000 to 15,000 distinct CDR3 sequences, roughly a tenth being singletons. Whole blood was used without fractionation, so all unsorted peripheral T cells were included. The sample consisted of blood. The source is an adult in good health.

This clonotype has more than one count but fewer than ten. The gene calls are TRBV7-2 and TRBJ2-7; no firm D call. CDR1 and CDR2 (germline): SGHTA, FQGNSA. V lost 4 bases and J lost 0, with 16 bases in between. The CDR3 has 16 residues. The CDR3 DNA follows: TGTGCCAGCAGCTCTCAAGGAACTTCGCGCTCCTACGAGCAGTACTTC. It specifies CASSSQGTSRSYEQYF.

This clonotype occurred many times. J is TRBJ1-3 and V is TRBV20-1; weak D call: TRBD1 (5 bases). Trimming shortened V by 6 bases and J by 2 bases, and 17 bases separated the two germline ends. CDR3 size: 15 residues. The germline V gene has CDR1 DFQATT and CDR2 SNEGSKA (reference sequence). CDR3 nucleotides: TGCAGTGCATTGGCTCGGGGGACCCCTGGAAACACCATATATTTT. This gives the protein CSALARGTPGNTIYF.

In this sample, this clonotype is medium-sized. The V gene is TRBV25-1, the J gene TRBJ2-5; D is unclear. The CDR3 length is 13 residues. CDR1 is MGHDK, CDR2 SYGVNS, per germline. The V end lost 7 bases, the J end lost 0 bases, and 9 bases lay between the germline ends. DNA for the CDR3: TGTGCCAGCACCGAAGGAAACCAAGAGACCCAGTACTTC. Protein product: CASTEGNQETQYF.

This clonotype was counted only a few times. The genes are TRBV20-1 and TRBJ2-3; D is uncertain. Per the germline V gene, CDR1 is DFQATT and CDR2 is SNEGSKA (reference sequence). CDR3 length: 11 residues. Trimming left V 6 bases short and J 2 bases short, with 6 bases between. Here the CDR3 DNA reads TGCAGTGCCGCGTTCACAGATACGCAGTATTTT. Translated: CSAAFTDTQYF.

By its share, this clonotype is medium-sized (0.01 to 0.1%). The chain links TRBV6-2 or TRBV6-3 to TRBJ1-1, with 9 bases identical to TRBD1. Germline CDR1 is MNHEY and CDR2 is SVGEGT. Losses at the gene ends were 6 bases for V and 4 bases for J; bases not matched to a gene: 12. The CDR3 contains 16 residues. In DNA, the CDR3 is TGTGCCAGCAGCTCCGGACAGGGGTTCAGTGGCACTGAAGCTTTCTTT. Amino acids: CASSSGQGFSGTEAFF.

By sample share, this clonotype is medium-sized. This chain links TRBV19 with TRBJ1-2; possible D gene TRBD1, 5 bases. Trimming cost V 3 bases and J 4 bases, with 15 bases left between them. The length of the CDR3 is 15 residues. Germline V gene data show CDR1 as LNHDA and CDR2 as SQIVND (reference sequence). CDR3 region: CASSIGAEGSYGYTF. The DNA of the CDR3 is TGTGCCAGTAGTATCGGGGCGGAGGGGAGCTATGGCTACACCTTC.

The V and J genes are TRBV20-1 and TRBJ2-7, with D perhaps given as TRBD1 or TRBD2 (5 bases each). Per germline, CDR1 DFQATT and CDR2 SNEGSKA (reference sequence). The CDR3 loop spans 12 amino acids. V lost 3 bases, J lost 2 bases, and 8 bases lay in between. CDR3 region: CSARGRPYEQYF. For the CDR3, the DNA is TGCAGTGCTAGGGGACGTCCCTACGAGCAGTACTTC.

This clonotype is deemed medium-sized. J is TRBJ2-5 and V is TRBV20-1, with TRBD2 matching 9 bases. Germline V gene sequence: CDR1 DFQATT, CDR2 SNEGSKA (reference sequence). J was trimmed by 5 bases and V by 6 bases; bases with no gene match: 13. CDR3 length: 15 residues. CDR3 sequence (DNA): TGCAGTGCCGAAAGTAGCGGGAGAAGGTTGGAGACCCAGTACTTC. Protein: CSAESSGRRLETQYF.

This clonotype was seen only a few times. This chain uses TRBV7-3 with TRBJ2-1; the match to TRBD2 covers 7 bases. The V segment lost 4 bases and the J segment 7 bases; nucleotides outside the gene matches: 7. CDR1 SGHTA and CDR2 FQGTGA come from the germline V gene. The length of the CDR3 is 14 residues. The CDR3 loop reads CASSSLTSQNEQFF. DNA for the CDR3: TGTGCCAGCAGCTCCCTGACTAGCCAGAATGAGCAGTTCTTC.

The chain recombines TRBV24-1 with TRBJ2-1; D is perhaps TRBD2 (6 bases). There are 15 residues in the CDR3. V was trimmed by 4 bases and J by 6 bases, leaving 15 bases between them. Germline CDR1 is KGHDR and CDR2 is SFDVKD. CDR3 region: CATSDPGLAVNEQFF. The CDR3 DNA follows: TGTGCCACCAGTGACCCGGGACTGGCCGTCAATGAGCAGTTCTTC.

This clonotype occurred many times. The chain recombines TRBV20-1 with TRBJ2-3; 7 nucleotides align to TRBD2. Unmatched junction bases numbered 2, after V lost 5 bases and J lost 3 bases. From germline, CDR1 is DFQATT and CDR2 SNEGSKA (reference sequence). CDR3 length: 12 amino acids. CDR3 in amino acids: CSAHGGTDTQYF. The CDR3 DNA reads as TGCAGTGCTCACGGGGGGACAGATACGCAGTATTTT.

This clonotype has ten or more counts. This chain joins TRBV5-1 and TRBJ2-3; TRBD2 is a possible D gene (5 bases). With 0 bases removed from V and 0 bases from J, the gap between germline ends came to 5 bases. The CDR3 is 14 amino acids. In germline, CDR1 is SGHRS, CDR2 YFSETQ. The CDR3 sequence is CASSLGTSTDTQYF. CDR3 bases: TGCGCCAGCAGCTTGGGGACTAGCACAGATACGCAGTATTTT.

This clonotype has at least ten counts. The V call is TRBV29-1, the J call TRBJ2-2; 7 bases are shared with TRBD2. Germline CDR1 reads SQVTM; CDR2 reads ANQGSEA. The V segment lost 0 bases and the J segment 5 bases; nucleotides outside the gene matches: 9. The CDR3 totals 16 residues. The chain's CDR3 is CSVEEESGTQTGELFF. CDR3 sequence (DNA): TGCAGCGTTGAAGAGGAGAGCGGGACTCAAACCGGGGAGCTGTTTTTT.

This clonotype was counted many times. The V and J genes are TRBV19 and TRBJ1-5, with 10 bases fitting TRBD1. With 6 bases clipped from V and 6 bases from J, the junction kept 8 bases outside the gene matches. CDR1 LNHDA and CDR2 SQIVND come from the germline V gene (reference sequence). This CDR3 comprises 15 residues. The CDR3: CASSLGQGGTQPQHF. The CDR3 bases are TGTGCCAGTAGCCTAGGACAGGGGGGCACTCAGCCCCAGCATTTT.

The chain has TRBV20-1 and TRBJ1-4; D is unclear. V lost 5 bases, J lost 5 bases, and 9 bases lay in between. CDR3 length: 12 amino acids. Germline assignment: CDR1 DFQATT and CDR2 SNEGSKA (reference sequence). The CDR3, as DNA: TGCAGTGCTGCACACGGGAATGAAAAACTGTTTTTT. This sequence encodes CSAAHGNEKLFF.

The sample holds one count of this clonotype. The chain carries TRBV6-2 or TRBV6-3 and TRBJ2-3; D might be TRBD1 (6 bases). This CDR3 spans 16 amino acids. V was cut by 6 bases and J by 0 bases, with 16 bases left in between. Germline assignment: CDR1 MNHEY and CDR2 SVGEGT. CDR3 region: CASRPHRDKSTDTQYF. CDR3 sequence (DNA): TGTGCCAGCAGACCACATCGGGACAAGAGCACAGATACGCAGTATTTT.